This T cell receptor (beta chain) was recovered during a study of stem cell transplantation in POMP-related autoinflammatory disease. Generated by immunoSEQ multiplex PCR, the TCRdb table keeps only in-frame clones and is missing some. This table holds more than 25,000 clones, just over 85% found once. There are 13 residues in the CDR3. The J segment lost 10 bases and the V segment lost 8 bases, leaving 9 bases of the junction unmatched. Germline V gene data show CDR1 as ENHRY and CDR2 as SYGVKD. The sequencing used CD4+ T cells from PBMCs, collected before stem cell transplantation. The origin of this receptor is a human donor with POMP-related autoinflammation and immune dysregulation (PRAID). The V and J genes are TRBV10-3 and TRBJ2-1, with TRBD1 matching 9 bases. The DNA of the CDR3 is TGTGCCATCCGACAGGGGGGGGTCGTAGAGCAGTTCTTC. Amino acid sequence: CAIRQGGVVEQFF.